This passage covers 3 T cell receptor beta chains from one sample sequenced in a study of early T cells in non-severe SARS-CoV-2 infection. TCRdb recomputed calls from the 5' RACE reads with MiXCR, one row per CDR3 protein. The data show fewer than 85,000 distinct CDR3 sequences, around a tenth seen once. Material for sequencing was whole blood. All receptors derive from an adult who was a healthcare worker with PCR-confirmed SARS-CoV-2 infection or an uninfected control (not recorded which).

This clonotype was recorded many times. V and J are TRBV5-6 and TRBJ2-2; unclear D gene. The ends were cut back, 5 bases at V and 0 bases at J, with 11 bases in the middle. The CDR3 is made up of 15 amino acids. The germline V gene encodes CDR1 SGHDT and CDR2 YYEEEE. The CDR3 nucleotides are TGTGCCAGCAGTCGAGAACGGACGAACACCGGGGAGCTGTTTTTT. This encodes CASSRERTNTGELFF.

This clonotype was picked up many times. The genes are TRBV5-6 and TRBJ1-5; D gene ambiguous. CDR1 and CDR2 from the germline V gene are SGHDT and YYEEEE. The V end was cut by 0 bases, the J end by 9 bases, with 10 bases between. This CDR3 has 13 residues. The CDR3 sequence: CASSLGITGPQHF. As DNA, the CDR3 is TGTGCCAGCAGCTTGGGGATCACGGGGCCCCAGCATTTT.

This clonotype was observed many times. The chain has TRBV27 and TRBJ2-5; unclear D gene. V was trimmed by 6 bases and J by 2 bases, leaving 4 bases between them. The CDR3 totals 11 residues. The germline V gene has CDR1 MNHEY and CDR2 SMNVEV (reference sequence). CDR3 nucleotide sequence: TGTGCCAGCAGGGGTCAAGAGACCCAGTACTTC. It yields the protein CASRGQETQYF.